These T cell receptor beta chains were read from a single sample in a study of regulatory T cells in long-lasting Graves disease. TCRdb recomputed calls from the multiplex PCR reads with MiXCR, one row per CDR3 protein. This sample has under 450,000 distinct CDR3 sequences, with 20% to 25% found just once. Sequencing was performed on peripheral blood mononuclear cells (PBMCs), taken when the disease was refractory, from a patient treated with antithyroid drugs. Every receptor here comes from a woman aged 40-49 years with Graves disease. CDR3s include the opening cysteine and the closing phenylalanine or tryptophan. The D gene is left open where the match is weak. Rows give clone size only sometimes, using once, few, many, or a class for an expanded clone.

j_gene | abundance | v_gene | d_gene | CDR3nt | CDR3aa
TRBJ1-1 | many | TRBV2 | - | TGTGCCAGCAGTGATTGGGGGGGCAGGATATTGAACACTGAAGCTTTCTTT | CASSDWGGRILNTEAFF
TRBJ2-7 | many | TRBV28 | - | TGTGCCAGCGGACCCCGAGGGGCCGTGGCCTCCTACGAGCAGTACTTC | CASGPRGAVASYEQYF
TRBJ2-7 | - | TRBV20-1 | - | TGCAGTGCGGCCCGAGGACCCTACGAGCAGTACTTC | CSAARGPYEQYF
TRBJ1-1 | - | TRBV29-1 | - | TGCAGCGTTGTTGGATGGGAGCGGAGGGGTCGGAACACTGAAGCTTTCTTT | CSVVGWERRGRNTEAFF
TRBJ2-7 | many | TRBV28 | - | TGTGCCAGCAGTCTCCCGACAGATTCCTACGAGCAGTACTTC | CASSLPTDSYEQYF
TRBJ2-2 | few | TRBV5-1 | - | TGCGCCAGCAGCCCCGAGCGAGGAACGAACACCGGGGAGCTGTTTTTT | CASSPERGTNTGELFF
TRBJ1-4 | few | TRBV28 | TRBD1 | TGTGCCAGCAGTTTGCCAGGGGGGACCAATGAAAAACTGTTTTTT | CASSLPGGTNEKLFF
TRBJ2-5 | - | TRBV18 | - | TGTGCCAGCTCACCGATTCGAGAGACCCAGTACTTC | CASSPIRETQYF
TRBJ2-2 | - | TRBV28 | - | TGTGCCAGCAGTTTCGGATATTCCGGGGAGCTGTTTTTT | CASSFGYSGELFF
TRBJ2-3 | once | TRBV20-1 | TRBD2 | TGCAGTGCTAGGGGGTCATGGCGGGAGCTCGGAGATACGCAGTATTTT | CSARGSWRELGDTQYF
TRBJ1-1 | few | TRBV19 | - | TGTGCCACAGGGGTGATGAACACTGAAGCTTTCTTT | CATGVMNTEAFF
TRBJ1-1 | few | TRBV5-1 | TRBD1 | TGCGCCAGCAGCTTGCTGGGGGACAGGGGGCCAGGCACTGAAGCTTTCTTT | CASSLLGDRGPGTEAFF
TRBJ2-7 | few | TRBV10-3 | TRBD2 | TGTGCCATCAGTGTTGGGGGAGGGCTGTACGAGCAGTACTTC | CAISVGGGLYEQYF
TRBJ1-4 | many | TRBV12-3/TRBV12-4 | TRBD1 | TGTGCCAGCAGTCTGACAGGGAGAAATGAAAAACTGTTTTTT | CASSLTGRNEKLFF
TRBJ2-1 | - | TRBV6-1 | TRBD2 | TGTGCCAGCAGTCGATTTGGGACTAGCGGGAATATCTTCCGTGAGCAGTTCTTC | CASSRFGTSGNIFREQFF
TRBJ2-7 | - | TRBV20-1 | - | TGCAGTGCTAGAGTGAGCGACCACACAGACGAGCAGTACTTC | CSARVSDHTDEQYF
TRBJ1-1 | many | TRBV30 | TRBD1 | TGTGCCTGGAGTGCGGGACAGCATGAAGCTTTCTTT | CAWSAGQHEAFF
TRBJ1-5 | many | TRBV28 | TRBD1 | TGTGCCAGCAGTTTATCCCCCCGGACAGGTAACAATCAGCCCCAGCATTTT | CASSLSPRTGNNQPQHF
TRBJ2-7 | many | TRBV12-3/TRBV12-4 | - | TGTGCCAGCAGTGACCAGAGATCAAGCGCCTACGAGCAGTACTTC | CASSDQRSSAYEQYF
TRBJ2-2 | - | TRBV20-1 | TRBD2 | TGCAGTGCTAGAGATCCCGGACTAGCGGGAGGGGTCACCGGGGAGCTGTTTTTT | CSARDPGLAGGVTGELFF
TRBJ2-7 | many | TRBV6-4 | - | TGTGCCAGCAGTTCCAATAAGAGAGCTTATTCGGACGAGCAGTACTTC | CASSSNKRAYSDEQYF
TRBJ2-2 | - | TRBV30 | - | TGTGCCTGGAGTGCGGGACACACCGGGGAGCTGTTTTTT | CAWSAGHTGELFF
TRBJ1-2 | many | TRBV7-9 | - | TGTGCCAGCAGCTTAGCGTATCAGTCCCTAAGAATTGGCTACACCTTC | CASSLAYQSLRIGYTF
TRBJ2-3 | - | TRBV7-3 | - | TGTGCCAGCAGCTTAGCGATCCTATCTAGCGAAGATACGCAGTATTTT | CASSLAILSSEDTQYF
TRBJ2-5 | - | TRBV14 | - | TGTGCCAGCAGCCAAGGAGGTCGAGAGACCCAGTACTTC | CASSQGGRETQYF
TRBJ2-5 | - | TRBV3-1 | - | TGTGCCAGCTCACCCCATGTCACAAAACTTCAAGAGACCCAGTACTTC | CASSPHVTKLQETQYF
TRBJ2-7 | - | TRBV10-3 | - | TGTGCCATCAGGGCCCCGGACGAGTTCTACGAGCAGTACTTC | CAIRAPDEFYEQYF
TRBJ2-1 | - | TRBV7-2 | - | TGTGCCAGCAGCTTAGGTCAAGGGGAGAATGAGCAGTTCTTC | CASSLGQGENEQFF
TRBJ1-3 | - | TRBV20-1 | TRBD1 | TGCAGTGCTAGGGACCCGACAGGGCCAGAGGACACCATATATTTT | CSARDPTGPEDTIYF